This T cell receptor beta chain was captured in a study of T cells in Graves' hyperthyroidism and ophthalmopathy. Across the study: Peripheral blood sampling occurred at initial diagnosis, before any treatment. Study-wide results and caveats: A median 6.5 months before onset, the model predicted ophthalmopathy. A model using 13 V-J features told ophthalmopathy apart from stable hyperthyroidism.

This clonotype appeared many times. Its antigen is unidentified. Patients were excluded for uncontrolled infection, other autoimmune disease, pregnancy or lactation. The investigators amplified TCR beta CDR3 regions from RNA transcripts. Carried out on the TCR CDR3, a first-round RT-PCR used the HTBI primer set. TCRdb fed the multiplex PCR reads into MiXCR, producing one record per CDR3 protein. This sample has about 410,000 distinct CDR3 sequences, with approximately 15% found just once. Germline lookup yields CDR1 SQVTM and CDR2 ANQGSEA. Unmatched junction bases numbered 5, after V lost 4 bases and J lost 0 bases. This CDR3 comprises 14 residues.

The TCR sequence derives from a woman in her twenties or thirties with Graves' ophthalmopathy. The specimen was blood. This chain joins TRBV29-1 and TRBJ1-1; 7 nucleotides match TRBD1. DNA for the CDR3: TGCAGCGTTGTCGCAGGGGGGTTGAACACTGAAGCTTTCTTT. Its protein product is CSVVAGGLNTEAFF.